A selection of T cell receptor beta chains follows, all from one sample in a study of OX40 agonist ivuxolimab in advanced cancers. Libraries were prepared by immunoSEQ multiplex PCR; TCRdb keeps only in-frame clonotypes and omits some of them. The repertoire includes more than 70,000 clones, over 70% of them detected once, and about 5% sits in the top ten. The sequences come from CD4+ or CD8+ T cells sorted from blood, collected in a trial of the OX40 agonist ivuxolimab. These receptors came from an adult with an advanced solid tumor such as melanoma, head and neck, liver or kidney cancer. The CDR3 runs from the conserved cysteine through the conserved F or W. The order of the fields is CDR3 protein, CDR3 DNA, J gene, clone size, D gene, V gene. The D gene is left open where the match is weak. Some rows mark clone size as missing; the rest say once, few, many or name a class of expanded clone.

CASSIVNSGGALAKNIQYF | TGTGCCAGTAGTATAGTAAACAGCGGGGGGGCACTAGCCAAAAACATTCAGTACTTC | TRBJ2-4 | NA | TRBD2 | TRBV19
CAVGTDSNQPQHF | TGTGCCGTCGGGACGGATAGCAATCAGCCCCAGCATTTT | TRBJ1-5 | few | NA | TRBV10-3
CSVKTGRGYGYTF | TGCAGCGTGAAGACAGGGAGGGGCTATGGCTACACCTTC | TRBJ1-2 | NA | TRBD1 | TRBV29-1
CASSPPRASGRVGNEQFF | TGTGCCAGCAGCCCCCCTCGGGCTAGCGGGAGGGTAGGTAATGAGCAGTTCTTC | TRBJ2-1 | once | TRBD2 | TRBV5-4
CASSQAQTSGTYQETQYF | TGTGCCAGCAGCCAGGCACAGACTAGCGGGACGTACCAAGAGACCCAGTACTTC | TRBJ2-5 | NA | TRBD2 | TRBV4-2
CASSYLAGGKDTQYF | TGTGCCAGCAGTTATCTAGCGGGGGGAAAAGATACGCAGTATTTT | TRBJ2-3 | NA | TRBD2 | TRBV6-5
CATSRDPGSSGQPQHF | TGTGCCACCAGCAGAGACCCAGGGTCTTCAGGACAGCCCCAGCATTTT | TRBJ1-5 | NA | NA | TRBV15
CASSLGQGLPSYEQYF | TGTGCCAGCAGCTTGGGACAGGGGCTACCATCCTACGAGCAGTACTTC | TRBJ2-7 | few | TRBD1 | TRBV5-5
CASSQGQGRGYTF | TGTGCCAGCAGCCAGGGACAGGGCCGTGGCTACACCTTC | TRBJ1-2 | NA | TRBD1 | TRBV27
CASSLRGTGGFYEQYF | TGTGCCAGCAGCCTAAGGGGGACAGGGGGCTTCTACGAGCAGTACTTC | TRBJ2-7 | NA | TRBD1 | TRBV7-9
CASSLTSSNTGELFF | TGCGCCAGCAGCTTGACTAGTTCGAACACCGGGGAGCTGTTTTTT | TRBJ2-2 | NA | NA | TRBV5-1
CASSPATGSYNEQFF | TGTGCCAGCAGTCCCGCCACGGGGTCCTACAATGAGCAGTTCTTC | TRBJ2-1 | NA | NA | TRBV27
CASSSATTREQYF | TGTGCCAGCAGTTCCGCTACGACTCGCGAGCAGTACTTC | TRBJ2-7 | NA | NA | TRBV6-5
CASSYDYGYTF | TGTGCCAGCAGTTACGACTATGGCTACACCTTC | TRBJ1-2 | few | NA | TRBV6-6
CASSLATLEQFF | TGTGCCAGCAGCTTGGCGACTCTTGAGCAGTTCTTC | TRBJ2-1 | NA | NA | TRBV5-5
CASKRIAGDDNEQFF | TGTGCCAGCAAACGGATAGCGGGAGACGACAATGAGCAGTTCTTC | TRBJ2-1 | NA | TRBD2 | TRBV6-1
CASSLSLAGGGEQFF | TGTGCCAGCAGCCTCAGCCTAGCGGGAGGGGGGGAGCAGTTCTTC | TRBJ2-1 | NA | TRBD2 | TRBV5-4
CASSIGQINTGELFF | TGTGCCAGTAGTATAGGGCAGATAAACACCGGGGAGCTGTTTTTT | TRBJ2-2 | NA | NA | TRBV19
CASSLGRGGNTEAFF | TGCGCCAGCAGCTTGGGGAGAGGGGGTAACACTGAAGCTTTCTTT | TRBJ1-1 | NA | NA | TRBV5-1
CSTNGGGFEKLFF | TGCAGCACAAACGGGGGGGGCTTTGAAAAACTGTTTTTT | TRBJ1-4 | NA | NA | TRBV29-1
CASSARQAIYGYTF | TGTGCCAGTAGTGCCCGACAGGCTATCTATGGCTACACCTTC | TRBJ1-2 | few | NA | TRBV19
CASSMAVGGTYEQYF | TGTGCCAGCAGTATGGCGGTCGGGGGGACCTACGAGCAGTACTTC | TRBJ2-7 | NA | TRBD2 | TRBV6-1
CASRPGQGGEKLFF | TGCGCCAGCAGACCCGGACAGGGGGGCGAAAAACTGTTTTTT | TRBJ1-4 | NA | TRBD1 | TRBV5-1
CASSTGQGGNTIYF | TGTGCCAGCAGCACCGGACAGGGAGGAAACACCATATATTTT | TRBJ1-3 | NA | TRBD1 | TRBV7-9
CASSVTGQGLYTGELFF | TGTGCCAGCAGCGTAACCGGACAGGGGCTCTACACCGGGGAGCTGTTTTTT | TRBJ2-2 | NA | TRBD1 | TRBV9
CASSWDSVNEQFF | TGTGCCAGCAGTTGGGATAGCGTCAATGAGCAGTTCTTC | TRBJ2-1 | NA | NA | TRBV27
CASSQVSLASQPQHF | TGTGCCAGTAGTCAGGTTAGTCTTGCTAGCCAGCCCCAGCATTTT | TRBJ1-5 | once | NA | TRBV19
CASSFFRSEGYTF | TGTGCCAGCAGCTTCTTCAGGTCGGAAGGCTACACCTTC | TRBJ1-2 | NA | NA | TRBV7-2
CASSQGTSSYYEQYF | TGCGCCAGCAGCCAGGGGACTAGCAGTTACTACGAGCAGTACTTC | TRBJ2-7 | few | TRBD2 | TRBV4-1
CASSFTGAYNEQFF | TGCGCCAGCAGCTTCACAGGGGCCTACAATGAGCAGTTCTTC | TRBJ2-1 | NA | TRBD1 | TRBV5-1
CASSSVARTDTQYF | TGTGCCAGCAGCTCAGTCGCCCGCACAGATACGCAGTATTTT | TRBJ2-3 | NA | NA | TRBV7-9
CASSGRTSGFATDTQYF | TGTGCCAGCAGCGGCCGGACTAGCGGTTTCGCCACAGATACGCAGTATTTT | TRBJ2-3 | NA | TRBD2 | TRBV7-2
CASSEGQELSGNTIYF | TGTGCCAGCAGTGAAGGACAGGAGCTCTCTGGAAACACCATATATTTT | TRBJ1-3 | NA | NA | TRBV6-1
CASSLGGREYEQYF | TGTGCCAGCAGCTTAGGCGGGAGGGAGTACGAGCAGTACTTC | TRBJ2-7 | NA | TRBD2 | TRBV7-9
CASSSRYGDRFTDTQYF | TGTGCCAGCAGCTCACGCTACGGGGACAGGTTCACAGATACGCAGTATTTT | TRBJ2-3 | NA | TRBD1 | TRBV11-3
CASSRDGTSGNYEQYF | TGCGCCAGCAGCCGTGACGGGACTAGCGGGAACTACGAGCAGTACTTC | TRBJ2-7 | NA | TRBD2 | TRBV4-1
CASSLGAGTNTEAFF | TGCGCCAGCAGCTTGGGCGCGGGCACGAACACTGAAGCTTTCTTT | TRBJ1-1 | NA | NA | TRBV5-1
CASSQPKAFF | TGTGCCAGCAGCCAACCCAAAGCTTTCTTT | TRBJ1-1 | NA | NA | TRBV9
CASNTENTDTQYF | TGTGCCAGCAATACAGAGAACACAGATACGCAGTATTTT | TRBJ2-3 | NA | NA | TRBV28
CASSQEVPRTSYRNEQFF | TGCGCCAGCAGCCAAGAGGTCCCCCGGACTAGTTACAGGAATGAGCAGTTCTTC | TRBJ2-1 | NA | TRBD2 | TRBV4-3
CASSDTASSEETQYF | TGTGCCAGCAGTGATACGGCAAGCTCCGAGGAGACCCAGTACTTC | TRBJ2-5 | NA | NA | TRBV25-1